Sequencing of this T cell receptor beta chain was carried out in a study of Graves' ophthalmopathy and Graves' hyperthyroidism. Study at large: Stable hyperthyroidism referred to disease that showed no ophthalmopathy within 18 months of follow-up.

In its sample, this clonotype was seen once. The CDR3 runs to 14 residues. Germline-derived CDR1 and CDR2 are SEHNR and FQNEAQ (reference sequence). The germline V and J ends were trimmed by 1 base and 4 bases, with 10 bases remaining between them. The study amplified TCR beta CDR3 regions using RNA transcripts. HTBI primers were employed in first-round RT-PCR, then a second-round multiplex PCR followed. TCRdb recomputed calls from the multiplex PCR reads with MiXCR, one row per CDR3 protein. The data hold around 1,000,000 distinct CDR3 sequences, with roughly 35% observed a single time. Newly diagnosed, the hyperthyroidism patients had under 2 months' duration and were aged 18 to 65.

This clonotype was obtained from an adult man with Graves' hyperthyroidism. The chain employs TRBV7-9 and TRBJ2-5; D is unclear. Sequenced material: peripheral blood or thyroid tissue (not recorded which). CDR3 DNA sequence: TGTGCCAGCAGCTTAGATGTTACTCGAGAGACCCAGTACTTC. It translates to CASSLDVTRETQYF. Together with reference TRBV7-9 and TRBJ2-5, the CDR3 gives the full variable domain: DTGVSQNPRHKITKRGQNVTFRCDPISEHNRLYWYRQTLGQGPEFLTYFQNEAQLEKSRLLSDRFSAERPKGSFSTLEIQRTEQGDSAMYLCASSLDVTRETQYFGPGTRLLVL.